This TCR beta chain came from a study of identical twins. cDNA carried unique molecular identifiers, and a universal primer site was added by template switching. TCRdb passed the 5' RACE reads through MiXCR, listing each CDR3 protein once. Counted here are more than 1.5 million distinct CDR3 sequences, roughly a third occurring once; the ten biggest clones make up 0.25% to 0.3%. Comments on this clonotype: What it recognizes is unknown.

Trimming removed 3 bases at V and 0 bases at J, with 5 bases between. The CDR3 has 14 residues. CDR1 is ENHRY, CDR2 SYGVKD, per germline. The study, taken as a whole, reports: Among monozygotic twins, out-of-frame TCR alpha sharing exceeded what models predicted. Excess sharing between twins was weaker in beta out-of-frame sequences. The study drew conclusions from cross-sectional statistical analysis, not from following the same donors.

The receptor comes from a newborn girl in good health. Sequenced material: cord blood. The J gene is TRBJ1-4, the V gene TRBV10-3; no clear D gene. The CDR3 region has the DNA TGTGCCATCAGTGACAGTGCAACTAATGAAAAACTGTTTTTT. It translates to CAISDSATNEKLFF.